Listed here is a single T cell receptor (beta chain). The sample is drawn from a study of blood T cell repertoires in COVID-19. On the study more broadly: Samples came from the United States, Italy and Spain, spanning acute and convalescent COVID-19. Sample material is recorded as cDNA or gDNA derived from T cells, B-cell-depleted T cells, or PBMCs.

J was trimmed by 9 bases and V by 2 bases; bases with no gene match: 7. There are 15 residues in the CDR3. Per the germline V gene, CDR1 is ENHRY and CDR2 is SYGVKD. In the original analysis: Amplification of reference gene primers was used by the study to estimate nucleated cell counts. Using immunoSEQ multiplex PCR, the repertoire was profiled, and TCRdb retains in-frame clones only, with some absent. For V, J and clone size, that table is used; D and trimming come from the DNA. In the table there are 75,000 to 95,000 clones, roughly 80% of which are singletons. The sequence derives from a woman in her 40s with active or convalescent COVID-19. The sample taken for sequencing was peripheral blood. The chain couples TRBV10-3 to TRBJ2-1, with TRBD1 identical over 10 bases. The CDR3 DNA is TGTGCCATCAGTGAGGGACAGGGGGTTTCGAGTGAGCAGTTCTTC. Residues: CAISEGQGVSSEQFF.